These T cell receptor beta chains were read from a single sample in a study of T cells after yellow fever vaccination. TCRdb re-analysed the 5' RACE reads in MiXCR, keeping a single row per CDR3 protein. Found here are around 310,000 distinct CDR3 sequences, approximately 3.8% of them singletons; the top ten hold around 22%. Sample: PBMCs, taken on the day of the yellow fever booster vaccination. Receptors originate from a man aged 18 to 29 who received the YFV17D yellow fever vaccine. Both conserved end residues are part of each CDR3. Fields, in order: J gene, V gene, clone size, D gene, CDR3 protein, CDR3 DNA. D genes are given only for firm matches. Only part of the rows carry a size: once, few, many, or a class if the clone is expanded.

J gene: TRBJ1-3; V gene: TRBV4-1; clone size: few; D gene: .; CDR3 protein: CASSQGSLQGSGNTIYF; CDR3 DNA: TGCGCCAGCAGCCAAGGGTCCCTTCAGGGAAGTGGAAACACCATATATTTT
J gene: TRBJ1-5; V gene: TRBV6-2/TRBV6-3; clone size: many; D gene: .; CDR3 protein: CASSYEGRGNQPQHF; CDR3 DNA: TGTGCCAGCAGTTACGAGGGCAGGGGCAATCAGCCCCAGCATTTT
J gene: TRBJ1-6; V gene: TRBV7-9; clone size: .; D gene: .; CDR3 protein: CASSHPDSNSPLHF; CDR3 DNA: TGTGCCAGCAGCCATCCCGACAGCAATTCACCCCTCCACTTT
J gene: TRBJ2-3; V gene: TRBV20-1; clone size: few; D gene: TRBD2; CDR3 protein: CSATGLAGSTDTQYF; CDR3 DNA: TGCAGTGCGACAGGACTAGCGGGTAGCACAGATACGCAGTATTTT
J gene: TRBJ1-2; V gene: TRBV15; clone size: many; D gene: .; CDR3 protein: CATSRSGGGYTF; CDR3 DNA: TGTGCCACCAGCAGATCTGGGGGCGGCTACACCTTC
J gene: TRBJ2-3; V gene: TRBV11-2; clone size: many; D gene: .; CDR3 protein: CASSLDWGGTDTQYF; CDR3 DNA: TGTGCCAGCAGCTTAGACTGGGGGGGCACAGATACGCAGTATTTT
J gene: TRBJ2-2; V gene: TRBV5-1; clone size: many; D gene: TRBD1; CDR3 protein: CASSLKDRAQYTGELFF; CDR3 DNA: TGCGCCAGCAGCTTAAAGGACAGGGCCCAATACACCGGGGAGCTGTTTTTT
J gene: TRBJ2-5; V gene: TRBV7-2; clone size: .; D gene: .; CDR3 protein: CASSPRLTKETQYF; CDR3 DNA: TGTGCCAGCAGCCCCCGACTGACCAAAGAGACCCAGTACTTC
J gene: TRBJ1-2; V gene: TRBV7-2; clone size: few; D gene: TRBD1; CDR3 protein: CASTGGQDRILGGYTF; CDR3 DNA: TGTGCCAGCACCGGGGGGCAGGACAGGATTCTGGGTGGCTACACCTTC
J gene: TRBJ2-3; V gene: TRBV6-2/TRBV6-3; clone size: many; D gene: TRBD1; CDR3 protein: CASGQGANTQYF; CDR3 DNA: TGTGCCAGCGGACAGGGAGCCAATACGCAGTATTTT
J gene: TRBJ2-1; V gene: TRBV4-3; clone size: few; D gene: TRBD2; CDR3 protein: CASSQRGPSGGAIYEQFF; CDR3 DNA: TGCGCCAGCAGCCAGAGGGGGCCTAGCGGGGGGGCGATATATGAGCAGTTCTTC
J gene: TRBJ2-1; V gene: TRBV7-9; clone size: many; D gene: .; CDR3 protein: CASSPSTYHNEQFF; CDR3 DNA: TGTGCCAGCAGCCCTTCGACTTATCACAATGAGCAGTTCTTC
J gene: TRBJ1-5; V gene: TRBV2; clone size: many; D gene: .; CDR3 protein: CASYSERGQPQHF; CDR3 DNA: TGTGCCAGCTATTCAGAAAGGGGTCAGCCCCAGCATTTT
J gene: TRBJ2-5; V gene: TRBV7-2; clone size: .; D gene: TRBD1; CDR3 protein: CASSLWPPGTAETQYF; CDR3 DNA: TGTGCCAGCAGCTTATGGCCGCCCGGGACAGCGGAGACCCAGTACTTC
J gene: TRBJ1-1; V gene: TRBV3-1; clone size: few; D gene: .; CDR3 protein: CASSHLSSVRTEAFF; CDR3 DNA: TGTGCCAGCAGCCACCTCTCGAGTGTGAGGACTGAAGCTTTCTTT
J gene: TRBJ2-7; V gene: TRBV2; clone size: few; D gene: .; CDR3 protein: CASTSGLTYEQYF; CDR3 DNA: TGTGCCAGCACCTCGGGACTCACCTACGAGCAGTACTTC